The source of this TCR beta chain is a study of T cell responses to AZD1222 COVID-19 vaccine. Study-level results: Repertoires were collected only later (after the peak T cell response had occurred).

Notes on this clone: No antigen is known for it.

Libraries were prepared by immunoSEQ multiplex PCR; TCRdb keeps only in-frame clonotypes and omits some of them. The repertoire holds around 65,000 clones, around three quarters seen once, with around 15% in the top ten. This receptor was taken from an adult in good health. Sample: peripheral blood, taken on day 0 of AZD1222 vaccination.

The DNA for the CDR3 is TGTGCCAGCAGTCCGAAGACAGCACTAAACTATGGCTACACCTTC. This encodes CASSPKTALNYGYTF. V usage is TRBV6-5 and J usage is TRBJ1-2, with D tentatively TRBD1 (5 bases). The CDR3 sequence is 15 residues long. In germline, CDR1 is MNHEY, CDR2 SVGAGI. V lost 5 bases to trimming and J lost 2 bases, with 15 bases between them.